The 22 T cell receptor beta chains presented below share a single source sample, sequenced in a study of T-cell memory formation after mild COVID-19. MiXCR, run by TCRdb on the 5' RACE reads, gives a single entry per CDR3 protein. The sample holds 90,000 to 120,000 distinct CDR3 sequences, approximately 15% seen once. Sequenced material: PBMCs or a T cell subset sorted from them (not recorded which). These receptors were taken from a man in his late teens or twenties who had mild COVID-19 (a few samples of this study predate the infection). Cell type and time point are not known.

The gene calls are TRBV11-2 and TRBJ2-1, with 7 bases fitting TRBD1. Per the germline V gene, CDR1 is SGHAT and CDR2 is FQNNGV. The junction had 4 bases not matched to a gene; V was cut back by 4 bases and J by 1 base. This CDR3 region has 15 residues. The CDR3 coding sequence is TGTGCCAGCAGCTCGCCGACAGGGTCCTACAATGAGCAGTTCTTC. Translation: CASSSPTGSYNEQFF.

In its sample, this clonotype was seen many times. The CDR3 reads CASDLVGAPYGYTF. For the CDR3, the DNA is TGTGCCAGCGATTTAGTCGGGGCCCCTTATGGCTACACCTTC. V and J are TRBV7-9 and TRBJ1-2; possibly TRBD1 for D (5 bases). Per the germline V gene, CDR1 is SEHNR and CDR2 is FQNEAQ (reference sequence). CDR3 size: 14 residues. Trimming shortened V by 8 bases and J by 5 bases, and 18 bases separated the two germline ends.

This clonotype came up a few times. The chain joins TRBV28 to TRBJ2-7; D is unresolved. The CDR3 has 13 amino acids. CDR1 and CDR2 from the germline V gene are MDHEN and SYDVKM. V was trimmed by 1 base and J by 6 bases, leaving 10 bases between them. CDR3 sequence reads: CASSLLGTSEQYV. The CDR3 nucleotides are TGTGCCAGCAGTTTATTAGGTACGTCCGAGCAGTACGTC.

J is TRBJ2-7 and V is TRBV6-2 or TRBV6-3; a possible D gene is TRBD1 (6 bases). CDR1 and CDR2 from the germline V gene are MNHEY and SVGEGT. CDR3 size: 11 residues. V was shortened by 9 bases and J by 2 bases, with 8 bases between the two germline ends. The DNA of the CDR3 is TGTGCCAGTCGGACAGCCTACGAGCAGTACTTC. The encoded protein is CASRTAYEQYF.

This clonotype is a singleton in its sample. The chain joins TRBV4-3 to TRBJ2-1; 9 bases match TRBD1. The CDR3 has 15 amino acids. Germline V lookup: CDR1 LGHNA, CDR2 YSLEER. The V and J ends lost 4 bases and 6 bases, in that order; junction bases with no gene match: 7. The CDR3 loop reads CASSPTGGASNEQFF. For the CDR3, the DNA is TGCGCCAGCAGCCCAACAGGGGGCGCTTCCAATGAGCAGTTCTTC.

This clonotype occurred a few times. The chain recombines TRBV11-2 with TRBJ2-1; 8 nucleotides agree with TRBD1. The germline V gene has CDR1 SGHAT and CDR2 FQNNGV. CDR3 length equals 15 residues. Trimming cost V 5 bases and J 6 bases; bases outside gene matches: 9. CDR3 nucleotides: TGTGCCAGCAGCCCCGGACAGGGTGAGATCAATGAGCAGTTCTTC. Translated, it gives CASSPGQGEINEQFF.

This clonotype was detected ten times or more. The rearrangement joins TRBV4-2 to TRBJ1-6; D is unresolved. Germline V gene sequence: CDR1 LGHNA, CDR2 YNFKEQ. With 1 base removed from V and 11 bases from J, the gap between germline ends came to 15 bases. The CDR3 has 15 amino acids. The CDR3 bases are TGTGCCAGCAGCCAAGGGAGGGCCCCCCTAGCACCCCTCCACTTT. Protein: CASSQGRAPLAPLHF.

The chain combines TRBV7-9 with TRBJ1-2; the D is unclear. V lost 5 bases to trimming and J lost 4 bases, with 17 bases between them. This CDR3 comprises 15 residues. The germline CDR1 and CDR2 sequences are SEHNR and FQNEAQ (reference sequence). The CDR3 region is CASSPWVSRTYGYTF. CDR3 DNA sequence: TGTGCCAGCAGCCCCTGGGTATCCAGGACCTATGGCTACACCTTC.

The rearrangement links TRBV12-3 or TRBV12-4 to TRBJ2-3, with 9 positions matching TRBD2. This CDR3 has 15 amino acids. Germline trimming cut 6 bases from V and 5 bases from J; bases unmatched to any gene: 9. CDR3 bases: TGTGCCAGCAGCCCGGGGGCTAGCGGGGAAGATACGCAGTATTTT. It codes for CASSPGASGEDTQYF.

This clonotype ranks as medium-sized. The chain couples TRBV12-3 or TRBV12-4 to TRBJ2-7, with 9 positions matching TRBD2. This CDR3 has 14 amino acids. With 3 bases clipped from V and 7 bases from J, the junction kept 7 bases outside the gene matches. The DNA of the CDR3 is TGTGCCAGCAGTTTTGGCGGGGGGGCCGGTGAGCAGTACTTC. Translated, it gives CASSFGGGAGEQYF.

The CDR3 loop reads CASSSTQGAQETQYF. The CDR3 DNA follows: TGTGCCAGCAGCTCTACGCAAGGAGCCCAAGAGACCCAGTACTTC. The V and J genes are TRBV7-9 and TRBJ2-5; D uncertain. CDR1 and CDR2 from the germline V gene are SEHNR and FQNEAQ (reference sequence). The CDR3 runs to 15 residues. The ends were cut back, 4 bases at V and 1 base at J, with 13 bases in the middle.

V usage is TRBV3-1 and J usage is TRBJ1-6; D gene unclear. Trimming removed 0 bases at V and 2 bases at J, with 11 bases between. The CDR3 contains 17 residues. Germline lookup yields CDR1 LGHDT and CDR2 YNNKEL (reference sequence). The CDR3 here is CASSQESFSAYNSPLHF. CDR3 coding DNA: TGTGCCAGCAGCCAAGAGTCGTTTTCGGCCTATAATTCACCCCTCCACTTT.

The chain combines TRBV5-4 with TRBJ1-4, with D uncertain. CDR3 length: 16 residues. V lost 3 bases and J 2 bases, leaving 14 bases between the germline ends. Germline V CDR1 and CDR2: SGHNT, YYREEE (reference sequence). The CDR3 reads CASSSKPGSTNEKLFF. The CDR3 nucleotides read TGTGCCAGCAGCTCCAAGCCGGGGAGCACTAATGAAAAACTGTTTTTT.

The chain is built from TRBV4-3 and TRBJ1-2, with 8 bases fitting TRBD1. The J segment lost 2 bases and the V segment lost 0 bases, leaving 5 bases of the junction unmatched. This CDR3 spans 16 amino acids. Germline V CDR1 and CDR2: LGHNA, YSLEER. CDR3 sequence reads: CASSQDRGQGNYGYTF. As DNA, the CDR3 is TGCGCCAGCAGCCAAGATCGAGGACAGGGCAACTATGGCTACACCTTC.

The chain uses TRBV12-3 or TRBV12-4 and TRBJ2-2, with TRBD2 matching 12 bases. The junction had 9 bases not matched to a gene; V was cut back by 7 bases and J by 6 bases. The CDR3 has 16 amino acids. CDR3 sequence: CASTHSLAGGAGELFF. DNA for the CDR3: TGTGCCAGCACTCATTCCCTAGCGGGGGGGGCCGGGGAGCTGTTTTTT.

V is TRBV5-1 and J is TRBJ1-1; D gene unclear. With 1 base removed from V and 10 bases from J, the gap between germline ends came to 11 bases. The CDR3 is made up of 12 amino acids. CDR1 and CDR2 from the germline V gene are SGHRS and YFSETQ. The CDR3 DNA reads as TGCGCCAGCAGCTTGAGTGGGGAAACAGCTTTCTTT. Its translation: CASSLSGETAFF. Combining the CDR3 with reference TRBV5-1 and TRBJ1-1 gives the whole variable domain KAGVTQTPRYLIKTRGQQVTLSCSPISGHRSVSWYQQTPGQGLQFLFEYFSETQRNKGNFPGRFSGRQFSNSRSEMNVSTLELGDSALYLCASSLSGETAFFGQGTRLTVV.

The V gene is TRBV12-3 or TRBV12-4, the J gene TRBJ1-1, with D perhaps TRBD1 (6 bases). Trimming removed 5 bases at V and 0 bases at J, with 10 bases between. The length of the CDR3 is 14 residues. CDR3 DNA sequence: TGTGCCAGCAGTACGACAGGAGTGAACACTGAAGCTTTCTTT. This translates into CASSTTGVNTEAFF.

In DNA form, the CDR3 reads TGTGCCAGCAGTCGCCCCGACAGGGCTGAAGCTTTCTTT. It is translated as CASSRPDRAEAFF. J is TRBJ1-1 and V is TRBV12-3 or TRBV12-4; 7 bases are shared with TRBD1. Unmatched junction bases numbered 6, after V lost 5 bases and J lost 6 bases. The CDR3 contains 13 residues.

This clonotype appeared a few times. A junction end diverges from the germline sequence, so it may reflect a read error. The CDR3: CASSPYEKPTGLEF. Written as DNA, the CDR3 is TGTGCCAGCAGCCCCTACGAAAAACCGACAGGGCTTGAGTTC. This rearrangement joins TRBV7-9 to TRBJ1-2; 7 nucleotides agree with TRBD1. Per the germline V gene, CDR1 is SEHNR and CDR2 is FQNEAQ (reference sequence). The CDR3 runs to 14 residues. Drawing the rest from reference TRBV7-9 and TRBJ1-2, the complete variable domain is DTGVSQNPRHKITKRGQNVTFRCDPISEHNRLYWYRQTLGQGPEFLTYFQNEAQLEKSRLLSDRFSAERPKGSFSTLEIQRTEQGDSAMYLCASSPYEKPTGLEFGSGTRLTVV.

This clonotype was detected many times. This chain uses TRBV12-3 or TRBV12-4 with TRBJ1-5; D gene unclear. V dropped 2 bases and J dropped 1 base, with 3 bases sitting between them. The CDR3 is 13 amino acids. CDR3 region: CASSLRSNQPQHF. For the CDR3, the DNA is TGTGCCAGCAGTTTAAGGAGCAATCAGCCCCAGCATTTT.

V gene TRBV5-1 combines with J gene TRBJ2-3; possibly TRBD1 for D (5 bases). The CDR3 is 14 amino acids. Germline V lookup: CDR1 SGHRS, CDR2 YFSETQ. Between the trimmed V and J ends, which lost 1 base and 4 bases, there was a span of 10 bases. CDR3 in DNA: TGCGCCAGCAGCTTGCTGGACAATCCAGATACGCAGTATTTT. Its protein is CASSLLDNPDTQYF.

This clonotype was seen more than once but under ten times. The V and J genes are TRBV7-9 and TRBJ1-2; weak D call: TRBD1 (5 bases). Germline CDR1 reads SEHNR; CDR2 reads FQNEAQ (reference sequence). This CDR3 contains 14 residues. Trimming left V 0 bases short and J 7 bases short, with 12 bases between. The CDR3 DNA is TGTGCCAGCAGCTTAGCGGTAGGGGCTGCTGGCTACACCTTC. Its translation: CASSLAVGAAGYTF.